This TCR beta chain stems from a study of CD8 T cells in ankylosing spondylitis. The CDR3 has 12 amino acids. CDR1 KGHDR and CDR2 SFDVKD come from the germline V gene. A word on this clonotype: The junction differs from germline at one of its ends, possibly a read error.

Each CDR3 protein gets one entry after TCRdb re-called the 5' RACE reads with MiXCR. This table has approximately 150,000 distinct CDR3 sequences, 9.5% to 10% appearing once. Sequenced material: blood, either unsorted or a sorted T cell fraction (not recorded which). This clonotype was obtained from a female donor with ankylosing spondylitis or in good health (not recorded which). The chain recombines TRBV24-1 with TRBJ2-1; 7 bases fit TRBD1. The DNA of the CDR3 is TGTGCCACCAGTGATACCGGGACAGATCTACTCTTC. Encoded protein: CATSDTGTDLLF.